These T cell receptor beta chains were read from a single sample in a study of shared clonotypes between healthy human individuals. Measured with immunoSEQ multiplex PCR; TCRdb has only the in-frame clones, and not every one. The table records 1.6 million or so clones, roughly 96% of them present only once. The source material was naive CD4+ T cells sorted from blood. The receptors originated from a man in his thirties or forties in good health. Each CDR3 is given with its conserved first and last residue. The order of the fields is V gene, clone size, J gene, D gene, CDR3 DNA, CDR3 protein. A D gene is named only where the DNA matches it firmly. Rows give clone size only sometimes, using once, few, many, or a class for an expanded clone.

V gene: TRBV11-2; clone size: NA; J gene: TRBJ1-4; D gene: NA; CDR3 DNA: TGTGCCAGCAGCCCCTACGTGGGTGGTAGAACTAATGAAAAACTGTTTTTT; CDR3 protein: CASSPYVGGRTNEKLFF
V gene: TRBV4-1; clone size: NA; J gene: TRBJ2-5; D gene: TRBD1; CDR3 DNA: TGCGCCAGCAGCCAAGATCCACAGGGGTCAGTACAAGAGACCCAGTACTTC; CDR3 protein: CASSQDPQGSVQETQYF
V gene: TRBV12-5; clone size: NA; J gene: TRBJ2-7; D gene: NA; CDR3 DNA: TGTGCTAGTGGTTTGCCACCGATCAAAGCGCAACTGTGCGAGCAGTACTTC; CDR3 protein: CASGLPPIKAQLCEQYF
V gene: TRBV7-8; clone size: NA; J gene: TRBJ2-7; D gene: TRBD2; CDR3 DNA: TGTGCCAGCAGCTTAGGGACTAGCGGGAGTATTTACGAGCAGTACTTC; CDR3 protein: CASSLGTSGSIYEQYF
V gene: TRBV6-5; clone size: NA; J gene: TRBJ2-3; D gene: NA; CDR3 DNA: TGTGCCAGCAGTCGACGGACAGCCACAGATACGCAGTATTTT; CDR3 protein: CASSRRTATDTQYF
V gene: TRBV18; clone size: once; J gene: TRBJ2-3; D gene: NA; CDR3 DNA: TGTGCCAGCTCATCAGTCCACAGTAGCACAGATACGCAGTATTTT; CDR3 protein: CASSSVHSSTDTQYF
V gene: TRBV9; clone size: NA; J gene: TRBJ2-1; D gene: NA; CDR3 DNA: TGTGCCAGCAGCGAGGGATTGGCGGTAAATGAGCAGTTCTTC; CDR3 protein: CASSEGLAVNEQFF
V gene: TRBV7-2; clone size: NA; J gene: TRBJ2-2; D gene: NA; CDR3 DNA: TGTGCCTCAAAATCCGGGACCGTTACGTACTTCACCGGGGAGCTGTTTTTT; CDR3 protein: CASKSGTVTYFTGELFF
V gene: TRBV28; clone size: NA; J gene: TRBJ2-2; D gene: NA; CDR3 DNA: TGTGCCAGCAGTTTTGGCAGGGAAAGCACCGGGGAGCTGTTTTTT; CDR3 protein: CASSFGRESTGELFF
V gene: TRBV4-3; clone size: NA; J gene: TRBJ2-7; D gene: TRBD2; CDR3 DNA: TGCGCCAGCAGCCTGGGACTAGCGGGGTACTACGAGCAGTACTTC; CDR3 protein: CASSLGLAGYYEQYF
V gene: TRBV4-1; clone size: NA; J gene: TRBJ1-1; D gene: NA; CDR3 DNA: TGCGCCAGCAGCCAAGACCCGGACAGACTAATGAACACTGAAGCTTTCTTT; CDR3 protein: CASSQDPDRLMNTEAFF
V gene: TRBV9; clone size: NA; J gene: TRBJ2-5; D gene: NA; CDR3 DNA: TGTGCCAGCAGCAGTCGAATCGGGGAGACCCAGTACTTC; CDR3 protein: CASSSRIGETQYF
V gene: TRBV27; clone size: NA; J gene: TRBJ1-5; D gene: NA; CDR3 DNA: TGTGCCAGCAGCCCCAACAGGGTTCCCGTGAAGCCCCAGCATTTT; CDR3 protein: CASSPNRVPVKPQHF
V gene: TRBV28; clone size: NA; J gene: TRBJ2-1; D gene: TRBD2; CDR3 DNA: TGTGCCAGCAGTTTGGAGGTTAGCGGGAGGGCCAATGAGCAGTTCTTC; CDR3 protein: CASSLEVSGRANEQFF
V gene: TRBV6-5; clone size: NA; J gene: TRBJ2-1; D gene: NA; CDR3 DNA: TGTGCCAGCAGTTACTCCCGGGGGCTTGGGAACAATGAGCAGTTCTTC; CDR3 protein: CASSYSRGLGNNEQFF
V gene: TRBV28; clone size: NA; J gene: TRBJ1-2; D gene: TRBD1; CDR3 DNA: TGTGCCAGCAGTAAAGGGACAGGGAACCAAAACTATGGCTACACCTTC; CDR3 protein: CASSKGTGNQNYGYTF
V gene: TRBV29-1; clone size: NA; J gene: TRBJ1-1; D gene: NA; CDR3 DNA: TGCAGCGCTAGACTCCGTGGGCTCGAAGCTTTCTTT; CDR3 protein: CSARLRGLEAFF
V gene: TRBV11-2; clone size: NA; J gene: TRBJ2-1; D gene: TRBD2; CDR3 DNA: TGTGCCAGCAGCGACCTTAGCGGGAGGGCGTACAATGAGCAGTTCTTC; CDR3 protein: CASSDLSGRAYNEQFF
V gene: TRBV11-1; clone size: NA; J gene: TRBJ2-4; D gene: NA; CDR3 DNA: TGTGCCAGCAGCTTAGCGGGTGTTGGCAACATTCAGTACTTC; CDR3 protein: CASSLAGVGNIQYF
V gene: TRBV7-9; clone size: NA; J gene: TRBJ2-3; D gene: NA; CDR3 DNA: TGTGCCAGCAGCCCTAGCACAGATACGCAGTATTTT; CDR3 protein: CASSPSTDTQYF
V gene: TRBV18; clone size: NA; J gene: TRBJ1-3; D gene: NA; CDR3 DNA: TGTGCCAGCTCACTCGACCCTGGAAACACCATATATTTT; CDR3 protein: CASSLDPGNTIYF
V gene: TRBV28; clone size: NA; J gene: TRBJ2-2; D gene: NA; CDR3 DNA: TGTGCCAGCAGTAGGACTCGCACCGGGGAGCTGTTTTTT; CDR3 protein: CASSRTRTGELFF
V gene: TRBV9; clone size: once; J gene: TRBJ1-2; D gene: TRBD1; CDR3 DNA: TGTGCCAGCAGCGTGACAGGGGGTAACTATGGCTACACCTTC; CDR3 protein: CASSVTGGNYGYTF
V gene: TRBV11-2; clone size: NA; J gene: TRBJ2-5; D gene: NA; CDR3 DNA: TGTGCCAGCAGCTCGGGGGTTAACCAAGAGACCCAGTACTTC; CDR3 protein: CASSSGVNQETQYF
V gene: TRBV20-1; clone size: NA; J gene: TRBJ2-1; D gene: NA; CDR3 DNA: TGCAGTGTGGGGGGAAACAATGAGCAGTTCTTC; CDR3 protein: CSVGGNNEQFF
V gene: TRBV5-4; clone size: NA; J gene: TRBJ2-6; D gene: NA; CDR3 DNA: TGTGCCAGCAGCTTACGACATACTGGGGCCAACGTCCTGACTTTC; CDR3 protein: CASSLRHTGANVLTF
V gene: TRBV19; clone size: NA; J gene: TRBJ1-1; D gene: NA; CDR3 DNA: TGTGCCAGTAGTATCAGGTGGGAGGGCACTGAAGCTTTCTTT; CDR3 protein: CASSIRWEGTEAFF
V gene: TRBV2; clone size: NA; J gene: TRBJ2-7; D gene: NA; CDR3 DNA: TGTGCCAGCATCCTAGTATCCTGGACAGAAAAGTACGAGCAGTACTTC; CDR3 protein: CASILVSWTEKYEQYF
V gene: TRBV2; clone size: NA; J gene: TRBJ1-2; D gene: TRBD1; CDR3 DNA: TGTGCCAGCACGACTATACCCAGGGGGGCTAACTATGGCTACACCTTC; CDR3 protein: CASTTIPRGANYGYTF
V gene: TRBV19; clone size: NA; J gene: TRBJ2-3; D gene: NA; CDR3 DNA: TGTGCCAGTAGTGCCCGGACCCGCACAGATACGCAGTATTTT; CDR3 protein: CASSARTRTDTQYF
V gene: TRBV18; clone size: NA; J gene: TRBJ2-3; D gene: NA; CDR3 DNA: TGTGCCAGCTCGGCCGACACAGATACGCAGTATTTT; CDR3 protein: CASSADTDTQYF
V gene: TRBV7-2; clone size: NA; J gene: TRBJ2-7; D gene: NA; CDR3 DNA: TGTGCCAGCAGCCCCTCGGGATCGAGCTCCTACGAGCAGTACTTC; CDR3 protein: CASSPSGSSSYEQYF
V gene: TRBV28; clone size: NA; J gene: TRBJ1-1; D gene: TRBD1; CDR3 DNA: TGTGCGACGACAGGGGTGGGTACTGAAGCTTTCTTT; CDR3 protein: CATTGVGTEAFF
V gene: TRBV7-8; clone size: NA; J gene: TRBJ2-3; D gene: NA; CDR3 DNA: TGTGCCAGCAGCTTAGAGATATTTGCCAAAATCGGGTATTTT; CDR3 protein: CASSLEIFAKIGYF
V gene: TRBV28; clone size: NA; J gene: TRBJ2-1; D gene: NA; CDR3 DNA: TGTGCCAGCAGTTTTCAGCGGAGCAGCTCCTACAATGAGCAGTTCTTC; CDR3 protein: CASSFQRSSSYNEQFF
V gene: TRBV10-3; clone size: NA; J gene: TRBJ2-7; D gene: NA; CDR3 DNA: TGTGCCATCAGTGAGTCGTTCGCCTACGAGCAGTACTTC; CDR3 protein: CAISESFAYEQYF
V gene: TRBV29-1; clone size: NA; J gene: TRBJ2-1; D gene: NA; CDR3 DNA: TGCAGCTTATACCGTGCCAATGAGCAGTTCTTC; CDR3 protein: CSLYRANEQFF
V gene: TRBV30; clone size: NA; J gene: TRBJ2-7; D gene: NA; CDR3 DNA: TGTGCCTGGAGTACAGGAAATTCCTACGAGCAGTACTTC; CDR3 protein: CAWSTGNSYEQYF
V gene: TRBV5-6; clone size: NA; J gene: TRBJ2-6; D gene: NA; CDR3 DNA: TGTGCCAGCAGCTTGGTGGGGCAGGGTCGCTCTGGGGCCAACGTCCTGACTTTC; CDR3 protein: CASSLVGQGRSGANVLTF
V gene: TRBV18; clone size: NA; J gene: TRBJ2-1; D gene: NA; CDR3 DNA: TGTGCCAGCTCACCACCCCGGACATCAAGCTCCTACAATGAGCAGTTCTTC; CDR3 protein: CASSPPRTSSSYNEQFF
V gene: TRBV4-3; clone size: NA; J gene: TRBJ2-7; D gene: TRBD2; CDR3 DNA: TGCGCCAGCAGCCAGACTAGCGGGACCTACGAGCAGTACTTC; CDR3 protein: CASSQTSGTYEQYF